Below are 19 T cell receptor beta chains sequenced from a single sample in a study of T cells after yellow fever vaccination. MiXCR, run by TCRdb on the 5' RACE reads, gives a single entry per CDR3 protein. This table holds under 200,000 distinct CDR3 sequences, under 7.5% found once. The sequencing used CD4+ T cells sorted from PBMCs, collected less than 6 days after the first yellow fever vaccination. The receptors shown here come from a man in his late teens or twenties who received the YFV17D yellow fever vaccine.

This clonotype was observed a handful of times. The chain has TRBV10-3 and TRBJ2-5; D is perhaps TRBD2 (6 bases). The CDR3 has 12 residues. V gave up 11 bases and J gave up 0 bases, with 10 bases separating them. CDR1 is ENHRY, CDR2 SYGVKD, per germline. CDR3 sequence (DNA): TGTGCCTGCGGCGGGAACCAAGAGACCCAGTACTTC. Translating it yields CACGGNQETQYF.

The chain is built from TRBV5-4 and TRBJ1-6; D may be TRBD1 (5 bases). Germline CDR1 SGHNT, CDR2 YYREEE (reference sequence). Trimming removed 6 bases at V and 9 bases at J, with 19 bases between. This CDR3 is 15 amino acids long. Here the CDR3 DNA reads TGTGCCAGCAACACCCCCCAGGGTTATGGTTCACCCCTCCACTTT. It yields the protein CASNTPQGYGSPLHF.

This clonotype was found many times. The genes are TRBV12-3 or TRBV12-4 and TRBJ2-5, with a possible D match to TRBD1 (6 bases). The CDR3 runs 14 residues. The V end was cut by 2 bases, the J end by 3 bases, with 10 bases between. CDR3 in amino acids: CASSLSGHKETQYF. The DNA of the CDR3 is TGTGCCAGCAGTTTATCGGGACACAAAGAGACCCAGTACTTC.

Of note for this clonotype: Mismatch with germline at one junction end may stem from a read error. The V and J genes are TRBV15 and TRBJ1-5, with TRBD1 matching over 7 bases. CDR3 length equals 15 residues. Germline CDR1 reads LNHNV; CDR2 reads YYDKDF (reference sequence). This chain's CDR3 is CATSEAGQSNQPRHF. DNA of the CDR3: TGTGCCACCAGCGAGGCGGGACAGAGCAATCAGCCCCGGCATTTT.

This clonotype was seen at least ten times. This chain joins TRBV4-1 and TRBJ2-4; D is uncertain. The CDR3 totals 12 residues. The V gene's germline CDR1 is MGHRA and CDR2 YSYEKL. Deletions cut 1 base from V and 9 bases from J, with 7 bases between. The CDR3 DNA follows: TGCGCCAGCAGCCAAGTAGCTGGCATTCAGTACTTC. Amino acids: CASSQVAGIQYF.

This clonotype showed up many times. The J gene is TRBJ1-1, the V gene TRBV6-6; D not resolved. The CDR3 has 10 residues. V was pared by 10 bases and J by 11 bases, with 14 bases between. Germline V gene data show CDR1 as MNHNY and CDR2 as SVGAGI (reference sequence). DNA of the CDR3: TGTGCCACCTTAGACCGCGCCGCTTTCTTT. It encodes CATLDRAAFF.

This clonotype was seen many times. J is TRBJ2-2 and V is TRBV29-1, with D possibly being TRBD1 (6 bases). The CDR3 has 16 residues. The V end was cut by 1 base, the J end by 7 bases, with 19 bases between. The germline gives CDR1 SQVTM, CDR2 ANQGSEA. The chain's CDR3 is CSVEVDVRGGVGELFF. The CDR3, as DNA: TGCAGCGTTGAAGTGGACGTACGTGGGGGCGTCGGGGAGCTGTTTTTT.

This clonotype was counted at least ten times. This chain joins TRBV7-6 and TRBJ1-2; possibly TRBD1 for D (6 bases). CDR3 length: 13 amino acids. Germline assignment: CDR1 SGHVS and CDR2 FNYEAQ. Trimming cost V 1 base and J 3 bases, with 6 bases left between them. For the CDR3, the DNA is TGTGCCAGCAGCTTAGACAGGGACTATGGCTACACCTTC. Its protein product is CASSLDRDYGYTF. The full variable domain, rest sourced from reference TRBV7-6 and TRBJ1-2, is GAGVSQSPRYKVTKRGQDVALRCDPISGHVSLYWYRQALGQGPEFLTYFNYEAQQDKSGLPNDRFSAERPEGSISTLTIQRTEQRDSAMYRCASSLDRDYGYTFGSGTRLTVV.

This clonotype turned up a few times. The chain combines TRBV9 with TRBJ2-1, with 9 bases fitting TRBD2. Per germline, CDR1 SGDLS and CDR2 YYNGEE. After removal of 4 bases from V and 2 bases from J, the junction contained 4 bases not matched to a gene. This CDR3 spans 15 amino acids. CDR3 region: CASSQAGGPYNEQFF. The CDR3 region has the DNA TGTGCCAGCAGCCAAGCGGGGGGCCCCTACAATGAGCAGTTCTTC.

This clonotype has at least ten counts. This chain uses TRBV5-1 with TRBJ1-2; no reliable D call. CDR1 and CDR2 (germline): SGHRS, YFSETQ. This CDR3 region has 13 residues. V was clipped by 0 bases and J by 2 bases, with 5 bases between them. The CDR3 loop is CASSLDDNYGYTF. In nucleotides, the CDR3 is TGCGCCAGCAGCTTGGATGACAACTATGGCTACACCTTC.

The table lists this clonotype with a few counts. V and J are TRBV2 and TRBJ2-1; no reliable D call. The CDR3 totals 12 residues. CDR1 SNHLY and CDR2 FYNNEI come from the germline V gene. Trimming took off 5 bases at V and 7 bases at J, with 9 bases between the two ends. CDR3 DNA: TGTGCCAGCAGTAACCTCGGGAATGAGCAGTTCTTC. It is translated as CASSNLGNEQFF.

This clonotype was counted ten times or more. The chain has TRBV27 and TRBJ1-3; 10 nucleotides line up with TRBD1. Germline CDR1 is MNHEY and CDR2 is SMNVEV (reference sequence). V shed 2 bases, J shed 2 bases, and the junction held 0 bases outside the gene matches. The CDR3 sequence is 15 residues long. The CDR3 reads CASSLGQGAGNTIYF. CDR3 DNA sequence: TGTGCCAGCAGTTTAGGACAGGGGGCTGGAAACACCATATATTTT.

This clonotype was recorded a few times. This chain links TRBV6-1 with TRBJ2-1; D possibly matches TRBD1 or TRBD2 (5 bases each). The CDR3 is made up of 16 amino acids. The germline V gene has CDR1 MNHNS and CDR2 SASEGT. Trimming left V 6 bases short and J 0 bases short, with 15 bases between. CDR3: CASSERGLGSYNEQFF. The CDR3 DNA is TGTGCCAGCAGCGAACGGGGCCTAGGCTCCTACAATGAGCAGTTCTTC.

The table lists this clonotype with a few counts. V and J are TRBV14 and TRBJ1-2, with D tentatively TRBD1 (5 bases). The V end was cut by 4 bases, the J end by 4 bases, with 10 bases between. Per the germline V gene, CDR1 is SGHDN and CDR2 is FVKESK. The CDR3 sequence is 13 residues long. The CDR3 protein is CASSPGGGYGYTF. As DNA, the CDR3 is TGTGCCAGCAGCCCCGGCGGGGGCTATGGCTACACCTTC.

This rearrangement joins TRBV27 to TRBJ2-5; 11 positions match TRBD2. V shed 6 bases and J 5 bases; nucleotides not matched to a gene: 14. The V gene's germline CDR1 is MNHEY and CDR2 SMNVEV (reference sequence). This CDR3 is built from 17 residues. CDR3: CASSLMLTSGGSETQYF. The CDR3 DNA reads as TGTGCCAGCAGCCTTATGCTAACTAGCGGGGGTTCCGAGACCCAGTACTTC.

This clonotype was detected ten times or more. V usage is TRBV27 and J usage is TRBJ1-3, with a tentative D call TRBD1 (5 bases). Trimming took off 7 bases at V and 3 bases at J, with 10 bases between the two ends. Germline V CDR1 and CDR2: MNHEY, SMNVEV (reference sequence). The CDR3 contains 13 residues. Here the CDR3 reads CASTAGRGNTIYF. Here the CDR3 DNA reads TGTGCCAGCACCGCGGGGCGTGGAAACACCATATATTTT.

In its sample, this clonotype was seen a few times. This rearrangement joins TRBV7-2 to TRBJ1-1, with a weak D call TRBD1 (6 bases). V lost 5 bases and J lost 5, with 21 bases in between. This CDR3 region has 16 residues. Germline CDR1 reads SGHTA; CDR2 reads FQGNSA. The CDR3 sequence: CASSPGAGRGETEAFF. The DNA of the CDR3 is TGTGCCAGCAGCCCAGGGGCCGGACGGGGAGAAACTGAAGCTTTCTTT. The full variable domain, in which reference TRBV7-2 and TRBJ1-1 provide the parts outside the CDR3, is GAGVSQSPSNKVTEKGKDVELRCDPISGHTALYWYRQSLGQGLEFLIYFQGNSAPDKSGLPSDRFSAERTGGSVSTLTIQRTQQEDSAVYLCASSPGAGRGETEAFFGQGTRLTVV.

The genes are TRBV6-5 and TRBJ2-5, with 11 bases fitting TRBD2. The V segment lost 8 bases and the J segment 3 bases; nucleotides outside the gene matches: 8. CDR1 and CDR2 (germline): MNHEY, SVGAGI. The CDR3 covers 15 residues. CDR3 bases: TGTGCCAGCCGACTAGCGGGGCAACCTAAAGAGACCCAGTACTTC. Translation: CASRLAGQPKETQYF.

This clonotype was counted ten times or more. This chain uses TRBV5-1 with TRBJ2-1; 8 bases are shared with TRBD2. The CDR3 consists of 14 residues. Per germline, CDR1 SGHRS and CDR2 YFSETQ. J was trimmed by 9 bases and V by 4 bases; bases with no gene match: 9. The CDR3 loop reads CASSEGAGAVEQFF. CDR3 in DNA: TGCGCCAGCAGCGAGGGAGCGGGGGCAGTTGAGCAGTTCTTC.